The clone carrying this T cell receptor (beta chain) was observed a handful of times. Its antigen remains unidentified. The data derive from a study of beta chain features in type 1 diabetes. Study-level results: Among all four CD4+ subsets, Type 1 diabetes patients had TCRB CDR3s that were moderately but significantly shorter.

Investigators reverse transcribed all isolated RNA, so they sequenced expressed TCRB transcripts. This table comes from immunoSEQ multiplex PCR, and its TCRdb copy is limited to in-frame clones, with some not included. The data hold 250,000 to 300,000 clones, with around 15% observed a single time. Germline V CDR1 and CDR2: SGHNT, YYREEE (reference sequence). Trimming left V 3 bases short and J 7 bases short, with 13 bases between. CDR3 length: 13 amino acids. J is TRBJ1-2 and V is TRBV5-4; the D gene is possibly TRBD1 (6 bases). The sequence came from a man aged 25 to 40 with type 1 diabetes. Sequencing was carried out using naive CD4+ T cells from blood. The CDR3: CASSYQGWAGYTF. In nucleotides, the CDR3 is TGTGCCAGCAGCTACCAGGGGTGGGCTGGCTACACCTTC.